The 5 T cell receptor beta chains reported below all come from one sample, sequenced in a study of blood T cell repertoires in COVID-19. Here immunoSEQ multiplex PCR was the method, and the copy in TCRdb shows in-frame clones only, minus some. The sample consists of around 230,000 clones, approximately 85% of them appearing once. Source material: peripheral blood. The receptor set was obtained from a man aged 50 to 59 with COVID-19, enrolled during active disease.

The CDR3 region has the DNA TGCAGCGCGGGAGGGGGGGCTAGAGAGACCCAGTACTTC. Translated, it gives CSAGGGARETQYF. The rearrangement joins TRBV29-1 to TRBJ2-5, with 8 bases fitting TRBD2. CDR3 length: 13 residues. The germline V gene encodes CDR1 SQVTM and CDR2 ANQGSEA. Germline trimming cut 7 bases from V and 4 bases from J; bases unmatched to any gene: 8.

The J gene is TRBJ2-1, the V gene TRBV11-3; 7 bases agree with TRBD1. Germline values: CDR1 SGHNT, CDR2 YENEEA. V trimming: 5 bases; J trimming: 8 bases; junction bases outside the gene matches: 12. There are 15 residues in the CDR3. This CDR3 reads CASSSPRGQGDEQFF. CDR3 DNA: TGTGCCAGCAGCAGCCCGAGGGGTCAGGGGGATGAGCAGTTCTTC.

This clone appeared a few times. This chain links TRBV7-9 with TRBJ2-5, with 9 bases fitting TRBD1. The germline CDR1 and CDR2 sequences are SEHNR and FQNEAQ (reference sequence). This CDR3 region has 14 residues. The J segment lost 3 bases and the V segment lost 5 bases, leaving 4 bases of the junction unmatched. CDR3 protein: CASSARDREETQYF. DNA for the CDR3: TGTGCCAGCAGCGCGCGGGACAGGGAAGAGACCCAGTACTTC.

This chain connects TRBV19 to TRBJ2-3; maybe TRBD2 (6 bases). The CDR3 covers 14 residues. Germline V gene data show CDR1 as LNHDA and CDR2 as SQIVND (reference sequence). Between the trimmed V and J ends, which lost 3 bases and 6 bases, there was a span of 13 bases. The DNA for the CDR3 is TGTGCCAGTAGTATGACGGAACGGGGGGATACGCAGTATTTT. This gives the protein CASSMTERGDTQYF.

V and J are TRBV20-1 and TRBJ2-7; tentatively, D is TRBD1 (7 bases). The germline CDR1 and CDR2 sequences are DFQATT and SNEGSKA (reference sequence). Trimming left V 3 bases short and J 5 bases short, with 17 bases between. CDR3 length: 14 amino acids. Here the CDR3 reads CSASRGDSYDEQYF. As DNA, the CDR3 is TGCAGTGCTAGTCGCGGGGACAGTTACGACGAGCAGTACTTC.